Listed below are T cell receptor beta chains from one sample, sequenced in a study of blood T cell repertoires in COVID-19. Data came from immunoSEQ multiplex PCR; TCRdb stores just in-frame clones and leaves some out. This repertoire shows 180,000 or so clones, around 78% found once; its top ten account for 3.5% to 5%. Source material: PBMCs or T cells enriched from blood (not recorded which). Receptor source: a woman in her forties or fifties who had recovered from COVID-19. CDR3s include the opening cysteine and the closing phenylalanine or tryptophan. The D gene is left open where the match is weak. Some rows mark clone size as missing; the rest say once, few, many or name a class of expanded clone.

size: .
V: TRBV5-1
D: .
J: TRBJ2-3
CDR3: CASSLVRGSTDTQYF
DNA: TGCGCCAGCAGCTTGGTTCGAGGGAGCACAGATACGCAGTATTTT

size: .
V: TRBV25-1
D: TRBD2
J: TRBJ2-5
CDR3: CASSGGLAGDETQYF
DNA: TGTGCCAGCAGTGGGGGACTAGCGGGAGATGAGACCCAGTACTTC

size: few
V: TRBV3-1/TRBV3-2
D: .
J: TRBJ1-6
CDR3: CASSQSISGSPLHF
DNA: TGTGCCAGCAGCCAAAGTATATCAGGTTCACCCCTCCACTTT

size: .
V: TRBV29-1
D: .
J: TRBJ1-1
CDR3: CSVGHGAPNTEAFF
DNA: TGCAGCGTTGGGCATGGGGCCCCGAACACTGAAGCTTTCTTT

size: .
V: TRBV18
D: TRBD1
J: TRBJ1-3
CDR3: CASSPDRTSGNTIYF
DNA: TGTGCCAGCTCACCGGACAGGACCTCTGGAAACACCATATATTTT

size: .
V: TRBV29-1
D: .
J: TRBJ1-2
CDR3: CSVDAFGGDFNYGYTF
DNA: TGCAGCGTTGACGCTTTCGGCGGAGACTTTAACTATGGCTACACCTTC

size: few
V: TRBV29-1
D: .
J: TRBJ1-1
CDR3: CSVTGLGVGTEAFF
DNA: TGCAGCGTTACGGGACTGGGAGTTGGCACTGAAGCTTTCTTT

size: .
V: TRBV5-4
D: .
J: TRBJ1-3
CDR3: CASSLQGPGNTIYF
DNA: TGTGCCAGCAGCCTACAGGGCCCCGGAAACACCATATATTTT

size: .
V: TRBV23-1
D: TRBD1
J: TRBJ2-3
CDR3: CASSQPPGTGKNTDTQYF
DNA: TGCGCCAGCAGTCAACCTCCCGGGACAGGGAAGAACACAGATACGCAGTATTTT

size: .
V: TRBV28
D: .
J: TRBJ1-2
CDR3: CASRPALIRESAGYTF
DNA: TGTGCCAGCAGGCCCGCCCTGATCAGGGAATCGGCTGGCTACACCTTC

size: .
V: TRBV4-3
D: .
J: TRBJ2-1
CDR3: CASSQSRGAGPYNEQFF
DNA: TGCGCCAGCAGCCAGTCACGGGGTGCGGGGCCCTACAATGAGCAGTTCTTC

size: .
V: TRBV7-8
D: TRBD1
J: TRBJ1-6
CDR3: CASSFRDRARSPLHF
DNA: TGTGCCAGCAGCTTCCGGGACAGGGCGAGGTCACCCCTCCACTTT

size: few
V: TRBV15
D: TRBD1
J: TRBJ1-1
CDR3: CATSRDSDRESNTEAFF
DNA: TGTGCCACCAGCAGAGATAGCGACAGGGAGTCGAACACTGAAGCTTTCTTT

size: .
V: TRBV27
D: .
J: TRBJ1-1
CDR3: CASSLAAGRRYTEAFF
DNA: TGTGCCAGCAGTTTAGCGGCAGGGCGGCGGTACACTGAAGCTTTCTTT

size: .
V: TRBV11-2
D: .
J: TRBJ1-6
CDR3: CASSSDRLKPLHF
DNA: TGTGCCAGCAGCTCCGACAGGTTAAAACCCCTCCACTTT

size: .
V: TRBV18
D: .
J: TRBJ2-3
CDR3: CASSPPGLRDTQYF
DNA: TGTGCCAGCTCACCACCGGGACTTCGGGATACGCAGTATTTT

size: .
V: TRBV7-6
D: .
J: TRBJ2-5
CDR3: CASCRQQETQYF
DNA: TGTGCCAGCTGCAGACAGCAAGAGACCCAGTACTTC

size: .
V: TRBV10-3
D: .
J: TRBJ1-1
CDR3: CAISEPGGTEAFF
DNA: TGTGCCATCAGTGAGCCGGGGGGAACTGAAGCTTTCTTT

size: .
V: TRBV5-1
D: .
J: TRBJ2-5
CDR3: CASSQTSLETQYF
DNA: TGCGCCAGCAGCCAAACTTCACTGGAGACCCAGTACTTC

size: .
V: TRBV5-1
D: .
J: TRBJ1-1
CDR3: CASSTREAPRGTEAFF
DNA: TGCGCCAGCAGCACCCGGGAGGCACCCCGGGGAACTGAAGCTTTCTTT

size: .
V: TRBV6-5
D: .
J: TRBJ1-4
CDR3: CASSEVEGSGEKLFF
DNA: TGTGCCAGCTCAGAAGTGGAGGGGAGCGGTGAAAAACTGTTTTTT

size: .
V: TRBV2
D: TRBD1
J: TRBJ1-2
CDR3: CASRDRGLYGYTF
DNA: TGTGCCAGCAGGGACAGGGGGCTTTATGGCTACACCTTC

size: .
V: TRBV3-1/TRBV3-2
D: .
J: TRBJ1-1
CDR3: CASRQGVRDTEAFF
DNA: TGTGCCAGCAGACAAGGGGTCAGGGACACTGAAGCTTTCTTT

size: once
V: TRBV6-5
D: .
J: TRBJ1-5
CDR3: CASRDTYQPQHF
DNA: TGTGCCAGCAGGGACACTTATCAGCCCCAGCATTTT

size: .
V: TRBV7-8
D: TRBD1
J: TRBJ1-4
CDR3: CASSSGGANEKLFF
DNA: TGTGCCAGCAGCTCAGGGGGTGCTAATGAAAAACTGTTTTTT

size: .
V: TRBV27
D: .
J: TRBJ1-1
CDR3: CASSLWQNTEAFF
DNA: TGTGCCAGCAGTTTATGGCAGAACACTGAAGCTTTCTTT

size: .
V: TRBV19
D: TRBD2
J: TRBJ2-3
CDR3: CASTRGGTADTQYF
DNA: TGTGCCAGTACCCGCGGGGGTACAGCAGATACGCAGTATTTT

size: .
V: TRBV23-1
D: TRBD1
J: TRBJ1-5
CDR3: CASSHRTGGCNQPQHF
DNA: TGCGCCAGCAGTCACCGGACAGGGGGTTGCAATCAGCCCCAGCATTTT

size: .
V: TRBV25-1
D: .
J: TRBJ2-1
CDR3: CASSEYSAGSSYNEQFF
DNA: TGTGCCAGCAGTGAATATTCGGCGGGGAGCTCCTACAATGAGCAGTTCTTC

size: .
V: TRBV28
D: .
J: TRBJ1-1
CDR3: CASSRDTEAFF
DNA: TGTGCCAGCAGCCGGGACACTGAAGCTTTCTTT

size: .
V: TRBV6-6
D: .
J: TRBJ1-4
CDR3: CASEGEGEKLFF
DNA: TGTGCCAGCGAGGGTGAAGGGGAAAAACTGTTTTTT

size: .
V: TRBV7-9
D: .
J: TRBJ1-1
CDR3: CASSFGGNTEAFF
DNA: TGTGCCAGCAGCTTTGGGGGCAACACTGAAGCTTTCTTT

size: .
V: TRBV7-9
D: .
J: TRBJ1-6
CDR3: CASAIDINSPLHF
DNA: TGTGCCAGCGCCATCGACATTAATTCACCCCTCCACTTT

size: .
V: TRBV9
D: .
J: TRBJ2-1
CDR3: CASSRQGGEQFF
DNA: TGTGCCAGCAGCCGGCAGGGTGGTGAGCAGTTCTTC

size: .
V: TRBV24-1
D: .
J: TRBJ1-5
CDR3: CATILSGTGVYNQPQHF
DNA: TGTGCCACCATACTCTCTGGCACGGGGGTCTACAATCAGCCCCAGCATTTT

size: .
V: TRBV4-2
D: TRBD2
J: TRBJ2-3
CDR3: CASSQDGASGTLLTQYF
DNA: TGTGCCAGCAGCCAAGACGGGGCTAGCGGAACCCTCCTGACGCAGTATTTT

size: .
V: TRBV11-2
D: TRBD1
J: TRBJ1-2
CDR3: CASSRTGDGYTF
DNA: TGTGCCAGCAGCCGGACAGGGGATGGCTACACCTTC

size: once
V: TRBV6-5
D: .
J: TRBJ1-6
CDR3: CASSHREASSPLHF
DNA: TGTGCCAGCAGTCACCGGGAGGCATCTTCACCCCTCCACTTT

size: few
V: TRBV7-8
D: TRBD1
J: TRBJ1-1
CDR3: CASSQDVAGGGTEAFF
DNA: TGTGCCAGCAGCCAAGATGTGGCAGGGGGTGGCACTGAAGCTTTCTTT

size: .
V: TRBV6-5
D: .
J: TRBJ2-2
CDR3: CASRGRQNTGELFF
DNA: TGTGCCAGCAGAGGGAGACAGAACACCGGGGAGCTGTTTTTT

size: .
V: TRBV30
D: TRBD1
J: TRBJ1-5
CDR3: CAWATGGHQPQHF
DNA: TGTGCCTGGGCTACAGGGGGCCATCAGCCCCAGCATTTT

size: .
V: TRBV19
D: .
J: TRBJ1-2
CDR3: CASNRRGGTRDGYTF
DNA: TGTGCCAGTAATCGAAGGGGCGGGACGCGTGACGGCTACACCTTC

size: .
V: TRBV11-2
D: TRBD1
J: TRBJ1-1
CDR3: CASSFLQGSTEAFF
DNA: TGTGCCAGCAGCTTTCTACAGGGGAGCACTGAAGCTTTCTTT

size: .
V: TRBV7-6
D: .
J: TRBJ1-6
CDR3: CASSPQGAPLHF
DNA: TGTGCCAGCAGCCCCCAAGGGGCACCCCTCCACTTT

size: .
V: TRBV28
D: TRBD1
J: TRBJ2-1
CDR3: CASSSPGQGARHEQFF
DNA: TGTGCCAGCAGTAGCCCGGGGCAGGGGGCACGGCATGAGCAGTTCTTC

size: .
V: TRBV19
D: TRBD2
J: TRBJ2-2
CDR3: CASSPRVAGEWNTGELFF
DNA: TGTGCCAGTAGCCCCAGGGTAGCGGGAGAGTGGAACACCGGGGAGCTGTTTTTT

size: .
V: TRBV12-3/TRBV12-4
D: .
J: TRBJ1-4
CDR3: CASSFDRTEKLFF
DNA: TGTGCCAGCAGTTTCGACAGGACAGAAAAACTGTTTTTT

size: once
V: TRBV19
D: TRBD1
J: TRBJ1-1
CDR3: CASSKGGDRGHSEAFF
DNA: TGTGCCAGTAGTAAGGGAGGGGACAGGGGGCACTCTGAAGCTTTCTTT

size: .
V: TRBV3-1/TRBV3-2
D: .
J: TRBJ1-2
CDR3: CASSLGRGNYGYTF
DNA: TGTGCCAGCAGCCTAGGCAGAGGCAACTATGGCTACACCTTC

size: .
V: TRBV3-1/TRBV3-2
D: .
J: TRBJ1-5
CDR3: CASSPSSNQPQHF
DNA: TGTGCCAGCAGCCCTTCCAGCAATCAGCCCCAGCATTTT

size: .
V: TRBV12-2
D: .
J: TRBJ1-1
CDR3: CASRLITEAFF
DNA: TGTGCAAGTCGCTTAATAACTGAAGCTTTCTTT